Included here is one T cell receptor (beta chain) sequence, with context. Its target is unknown. The source of the sample is a study of CD8 T cells in ankylosing spondylitis. Notes on the study in general: Earlier work had already found some motif variants in reactive arthritis synovial fluid and blood. Several highly homologous variants made up a TCR beta motif, and this motif appeared characteristic of ankylosing spondylitis blood.

TCRdb re-called the 5' RACE reads through MiXCR, storing one row per CDR3 protein. Altogether under 850,000 distinct CDR3 sequences are present, roughly 19% being singletons, with the ten largest covering roughly a fifth. The ends were cut back, 8 bases at V and 4 bases at J, with 12 bases in the middle. The CDR3 runs to 13 residues. Germline CDR1 reads LNHDA; CDR2 reads SQIVND (reference sequence). Sequences were obtained from blood, either unsorted or a sorted T cell fraction (not recorded which). V gene TRBV19 combines with J gene TRBJ2-1, with D possibly TRBD1 on 6 matching bases. This sequence originates from a male donor with ankylosing spondylitis. CDR3 DNA sequence: TGTGCCAGTGGGGGCGTCAATTACAATGAGCAGTTCTTC. This codes for CASGGVNYNEQFF.